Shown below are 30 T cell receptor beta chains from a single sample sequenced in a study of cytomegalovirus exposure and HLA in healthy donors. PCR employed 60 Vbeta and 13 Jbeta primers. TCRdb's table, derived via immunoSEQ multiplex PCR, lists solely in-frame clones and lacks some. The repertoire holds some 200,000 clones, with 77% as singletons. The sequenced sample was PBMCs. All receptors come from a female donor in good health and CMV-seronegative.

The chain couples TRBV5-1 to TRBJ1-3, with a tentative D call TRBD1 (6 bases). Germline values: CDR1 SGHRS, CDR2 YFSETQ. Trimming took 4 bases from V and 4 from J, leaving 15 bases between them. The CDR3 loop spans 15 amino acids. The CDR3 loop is CASSPAAGVGNTIYF. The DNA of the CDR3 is TGCGCCAGCAGCCCCGCTGCAGGGGTGGGAAACACCATATATTTT.

CDR3 sequence: CSVEDRERPNVAFF. In DNA, the CDR3 is TGCAGCGTTGAAGATAGGGAGAGGCCCAATGTAGCTTTCTTT. The chain is built from TRBV29-1 and TRBJ1-1, with D unresolved. Trimming left V 0 bases short and J 10 bases short, with 18 bases between. The germline gives CDR1 SQVTM, CDR2 ANQGSEA. This CDR3 region has 14 residues.

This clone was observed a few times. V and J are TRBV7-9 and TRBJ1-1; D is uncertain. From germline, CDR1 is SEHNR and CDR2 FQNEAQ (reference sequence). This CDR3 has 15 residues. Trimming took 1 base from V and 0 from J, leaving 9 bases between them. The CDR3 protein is CASSLGEGLNTEAFF. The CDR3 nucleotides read TGTGCCAGCAGCTTAGGGGAGGGTTTGAACACTGAAGCTTTCTTT. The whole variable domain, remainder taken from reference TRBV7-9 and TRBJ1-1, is DTGVSQNPRHKITKRGQNVTFRCDPISEHNRLYWYRQTLGQGPEFLTYFQNEAQLEKSRLLSDRFSAERPKGSFSTLEIQRTEQGDSAMYLCASSLGEGLNTEAFFGQGTRLTVV.

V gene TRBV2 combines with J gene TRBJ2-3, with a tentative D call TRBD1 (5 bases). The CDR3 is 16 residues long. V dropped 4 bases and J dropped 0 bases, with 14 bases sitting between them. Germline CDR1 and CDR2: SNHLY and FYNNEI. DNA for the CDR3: TGTGCCAGCAGTGGGTCTAGGGGAAGGAGCACAGATACGCAGTATTTT. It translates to CASSGSRGRSTDTQYF.

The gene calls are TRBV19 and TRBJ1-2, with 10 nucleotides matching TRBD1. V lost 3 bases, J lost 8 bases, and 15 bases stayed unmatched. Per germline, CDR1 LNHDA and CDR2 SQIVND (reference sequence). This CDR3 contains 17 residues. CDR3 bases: TGTGCCAGTAGTATTGGGGGGACAGGGGCCACGGTGAGGGGCTACACCTTC. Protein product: CASSIGGTGATVRGYTF.

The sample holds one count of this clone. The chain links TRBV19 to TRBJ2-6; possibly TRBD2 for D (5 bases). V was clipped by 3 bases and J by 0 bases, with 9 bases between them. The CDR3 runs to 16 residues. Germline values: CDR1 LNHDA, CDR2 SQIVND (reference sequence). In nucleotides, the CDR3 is TGTGCCAGTAGTATCGAGGGAAGCTCTGGGGCCAACGTCCTGACTTTC. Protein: CASSIEGSSGANVLTF.

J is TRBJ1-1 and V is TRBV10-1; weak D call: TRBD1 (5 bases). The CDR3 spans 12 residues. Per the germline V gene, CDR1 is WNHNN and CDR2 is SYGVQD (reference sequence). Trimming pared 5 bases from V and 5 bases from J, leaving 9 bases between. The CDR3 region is CASSPQGTEAFF. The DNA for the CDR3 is TGCGCCAGCAGTCCTCAGGGAACTGAAGCTTTCTTT.

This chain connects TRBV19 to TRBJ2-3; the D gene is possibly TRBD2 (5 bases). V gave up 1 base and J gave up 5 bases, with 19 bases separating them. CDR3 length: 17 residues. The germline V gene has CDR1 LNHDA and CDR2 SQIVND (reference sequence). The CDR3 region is CASSIGVRGIGGDTQYF. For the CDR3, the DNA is TGTGCCAGTAGTATAGGGGTAAGAGGGATCGGTGGAGATACGCAGTATTTT.

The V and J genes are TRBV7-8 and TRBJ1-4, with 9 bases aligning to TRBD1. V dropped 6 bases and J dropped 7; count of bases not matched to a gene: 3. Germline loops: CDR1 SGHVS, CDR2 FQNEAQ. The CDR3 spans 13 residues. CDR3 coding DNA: TGTGCCAGCAGGCCGGACAGGGGTGAAAAACTGTTTTTT. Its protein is CASRPDRGEKLFF.

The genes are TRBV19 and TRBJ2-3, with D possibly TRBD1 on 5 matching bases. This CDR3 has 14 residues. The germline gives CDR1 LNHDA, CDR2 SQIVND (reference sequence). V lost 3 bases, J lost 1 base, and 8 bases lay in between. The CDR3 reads CASSIGHRTDTQYF. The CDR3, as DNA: TGTGCCAGTAGTATCGGACATCGCACAGATACGCAGTATTTT.

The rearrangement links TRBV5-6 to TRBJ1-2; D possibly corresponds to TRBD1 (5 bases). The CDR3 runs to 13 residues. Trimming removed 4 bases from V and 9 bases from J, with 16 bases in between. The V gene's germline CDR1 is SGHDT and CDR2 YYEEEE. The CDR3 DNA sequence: TGTGCCAGCAGCCCACAACAGGCGTGGAGCTACACCTTC. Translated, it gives CASSPQQAWSYTF.

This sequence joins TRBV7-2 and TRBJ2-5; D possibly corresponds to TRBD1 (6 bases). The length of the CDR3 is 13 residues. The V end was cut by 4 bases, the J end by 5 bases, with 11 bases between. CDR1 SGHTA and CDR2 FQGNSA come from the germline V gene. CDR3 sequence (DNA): TGTGCCAGCAGCTCCACAGGGACCGAGACCCAGTACTTC. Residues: CASSSTGTETQYF.

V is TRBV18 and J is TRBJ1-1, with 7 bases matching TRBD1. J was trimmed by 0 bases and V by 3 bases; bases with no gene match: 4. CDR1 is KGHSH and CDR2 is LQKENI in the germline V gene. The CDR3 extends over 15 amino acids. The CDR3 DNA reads TGTGCCAGCTCACCGGGACAGCCCATGAACACTGAAGCTTTCTTT. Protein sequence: CASSPGQPMNTEAFF.

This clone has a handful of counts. CDR3 nucleotide sequence: TGTGCCAGCAGCTTAACGTTGATTAGCGGGAGCACAGATACGCAGTATTTT. Translating gives CASSLTLISGSTDTQYF. This rearrangement joins TRBV7-3 to TRBJ2-3, with 7 bases lining up with TRBD2. Unmatched junction bases numbered 6, after V lost 0 bases and J lost 0 bases. The CDR3 contains 17 residues. The germline V gene encodes CDR1 SGHTA and CDR2 FQGTGA.

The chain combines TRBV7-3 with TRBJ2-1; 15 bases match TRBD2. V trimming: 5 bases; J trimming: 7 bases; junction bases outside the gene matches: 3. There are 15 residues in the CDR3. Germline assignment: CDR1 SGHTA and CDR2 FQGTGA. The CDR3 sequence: CASSAGTSGGNEQFF. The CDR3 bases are TGTGCCAGCAGCGCCGGGACTAGCGGGGGGAATGAGCAGTTCTTC.

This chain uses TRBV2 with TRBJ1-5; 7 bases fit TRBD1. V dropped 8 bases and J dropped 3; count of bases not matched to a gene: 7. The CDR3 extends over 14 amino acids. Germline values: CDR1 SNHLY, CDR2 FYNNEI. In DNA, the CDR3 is TGTGCCAGCGCAACTGGGACAGCCAATCAGCCCCAGCATTTT. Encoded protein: CASATGTANQPQHF.

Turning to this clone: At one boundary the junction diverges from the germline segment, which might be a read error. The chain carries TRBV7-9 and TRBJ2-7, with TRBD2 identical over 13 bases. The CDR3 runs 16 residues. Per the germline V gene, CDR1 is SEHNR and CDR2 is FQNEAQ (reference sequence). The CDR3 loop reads CSSSLAGTSGAGEQYF. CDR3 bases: TGTTCCAGCAGCTTAGCGGGGACTAGCGGGGCTGGAGAGCAGTACTTC.

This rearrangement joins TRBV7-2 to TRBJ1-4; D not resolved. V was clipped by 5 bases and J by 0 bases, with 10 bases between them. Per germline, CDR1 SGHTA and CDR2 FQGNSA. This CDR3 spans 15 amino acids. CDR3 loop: CASSPSHPTNEKLFF. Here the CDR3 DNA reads TGTGCCAGCAGCCCCTCACACCCAACTAATGAAAAACTGTTTTTT.

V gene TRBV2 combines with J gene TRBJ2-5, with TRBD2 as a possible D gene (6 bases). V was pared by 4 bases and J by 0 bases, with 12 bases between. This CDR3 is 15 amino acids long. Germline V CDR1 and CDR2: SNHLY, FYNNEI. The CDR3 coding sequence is TGTGCCAGCAGTGCGAGGGCGGGGTACCAAGAGACCCAGTACTTC. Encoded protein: CASSARAGYQETQYF.

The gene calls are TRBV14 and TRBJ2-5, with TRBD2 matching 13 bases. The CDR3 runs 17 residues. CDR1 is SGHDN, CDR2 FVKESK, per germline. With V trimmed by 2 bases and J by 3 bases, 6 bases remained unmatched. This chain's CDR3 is CASSQTGLAGAKETQYF. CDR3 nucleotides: TGTGCCAGCAGCCAAACCGGACTAGCGGGGGCTAAAGAGACCCAGTACTTC.

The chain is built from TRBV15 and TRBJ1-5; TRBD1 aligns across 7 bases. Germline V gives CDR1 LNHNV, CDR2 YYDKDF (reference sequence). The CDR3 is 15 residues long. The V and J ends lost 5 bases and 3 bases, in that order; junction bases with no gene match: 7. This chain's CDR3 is CATSPGQMINQPQHF. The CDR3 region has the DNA TGTGCCACCAGCCCGGGACAGATGATCAATCAGCCCCAGCATTTT.

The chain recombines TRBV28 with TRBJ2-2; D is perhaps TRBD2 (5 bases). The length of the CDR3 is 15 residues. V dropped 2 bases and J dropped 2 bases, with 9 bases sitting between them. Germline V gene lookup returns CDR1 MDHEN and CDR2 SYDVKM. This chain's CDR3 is CASSLPGFNTGELFF. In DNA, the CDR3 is TGTGCCAGCAGTTTACCGGGATTTAACACCGGGGAGCTGTTTTTT.

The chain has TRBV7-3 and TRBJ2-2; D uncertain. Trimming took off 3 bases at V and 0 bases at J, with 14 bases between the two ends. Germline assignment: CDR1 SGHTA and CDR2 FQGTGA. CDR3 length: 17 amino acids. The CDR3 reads CASSFPLWSPNTGELFF. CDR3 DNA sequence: TGTGCCAGCAGCTTCCCACTTTGGAGCCCGAACACCGGGGAGCTGTTTTTT.

CDR3 region: CASTGGPNQPQHF. CDR3 nucleotide sequence: TGTGCCAGTACAGGGGGCCCTAATCAGCCCCAGCATTTT. The chain couples TRBV30 to TRBJ1-5; 9 bases map to TRBD1. This CDR3 has 13 residues. J lost 4 bases, V lost 8 bases, and 6 bases had no gene match. The germline V gene has CDR1 GTSNPN and CDR2 SVGIG (reference sequence).

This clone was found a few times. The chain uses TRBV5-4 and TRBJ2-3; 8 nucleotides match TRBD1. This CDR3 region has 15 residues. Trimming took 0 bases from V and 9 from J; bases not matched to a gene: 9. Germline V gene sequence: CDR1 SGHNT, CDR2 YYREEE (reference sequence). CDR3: CASSLDQGAWETQYF. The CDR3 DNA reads TGTGCCAGCAGCTTGGACCAGGGGGCTTGGGAAACGCAGTATTTT.

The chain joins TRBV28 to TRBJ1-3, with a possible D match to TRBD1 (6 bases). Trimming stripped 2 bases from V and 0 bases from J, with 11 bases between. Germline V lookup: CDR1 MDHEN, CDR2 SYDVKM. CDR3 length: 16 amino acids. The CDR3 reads CASSLGGRVSGNTIYF. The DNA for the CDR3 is TGTGCCAGCAGTTTAGGGGGCAGGGTCTCTGGAAACACCATATATTTT.

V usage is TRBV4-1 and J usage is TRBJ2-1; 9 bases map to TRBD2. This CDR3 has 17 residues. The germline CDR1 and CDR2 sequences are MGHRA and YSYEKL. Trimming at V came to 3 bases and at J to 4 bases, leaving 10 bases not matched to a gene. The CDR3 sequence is CASSQGVVAGGYNEQFF. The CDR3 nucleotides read TGCGCCAGCAGCCAGGGGGTTGTGGCGGGAGGGTACAATGAGCAGTTCTTC.

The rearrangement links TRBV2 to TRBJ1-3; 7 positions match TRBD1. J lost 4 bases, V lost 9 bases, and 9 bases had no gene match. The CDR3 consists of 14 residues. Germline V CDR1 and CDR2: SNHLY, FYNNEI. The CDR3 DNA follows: TGTGCCAGTGCGGCCAGGGGGAAAGGAAACACCATATATTTT. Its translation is CASAARGKGNTIYF.

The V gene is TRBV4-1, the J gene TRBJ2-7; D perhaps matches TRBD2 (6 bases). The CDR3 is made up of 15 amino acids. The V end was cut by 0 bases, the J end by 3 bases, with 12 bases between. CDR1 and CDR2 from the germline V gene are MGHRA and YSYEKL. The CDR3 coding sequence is TGCGCCAGCAGCCAAGATGACGGGAGTGGCTACGAGCAGTACTTC. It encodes CASSQDDGSGYEQYF.

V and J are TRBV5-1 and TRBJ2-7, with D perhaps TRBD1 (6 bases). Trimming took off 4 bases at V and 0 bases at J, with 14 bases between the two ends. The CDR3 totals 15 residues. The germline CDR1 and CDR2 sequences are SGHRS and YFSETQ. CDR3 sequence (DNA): TGCGCCAGCAGCAGTGAGGTGACAGGCTCCTACGAGCAGTACTTC. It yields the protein CASSSEVTGSYEQYF.